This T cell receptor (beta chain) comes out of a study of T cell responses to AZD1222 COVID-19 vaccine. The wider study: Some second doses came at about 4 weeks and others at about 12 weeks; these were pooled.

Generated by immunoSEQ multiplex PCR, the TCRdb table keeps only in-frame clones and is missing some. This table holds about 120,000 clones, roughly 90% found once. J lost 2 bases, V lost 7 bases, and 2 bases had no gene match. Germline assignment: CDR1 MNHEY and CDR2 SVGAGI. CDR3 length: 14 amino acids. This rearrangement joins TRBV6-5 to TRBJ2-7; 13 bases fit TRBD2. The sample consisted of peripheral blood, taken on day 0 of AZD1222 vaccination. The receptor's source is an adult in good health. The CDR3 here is CASTGTSGTYEQYF. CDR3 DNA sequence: TGTGCCAGCACTGGGACTAGCGGGACCTACGAGCAGTACTTC.